This TCR beta chain comes out of a study of T-cell reconstitution after alpha-beta-depleted transplantation in children. General study findings and limits: Where alpha-beta T cells came from about two months after transplant was reportedly several hundred expanded graft clones.

A word on this clonotype: Antigen unknown.

The CDR3 contains 14 residues. V trimming: 7 bases; J trimming: 7 bases; junction bases outside the gene matches: 9. During its preparation, the TCRbeta library received unique molecular identifiers. TCRdb re-called the PCR reads through MiXCR, storing one row per CDR3 protein. The sample lists about 490,000 distinct CDR3 sequences; 8% to 11% were seen once. This clonotype was sampled from a child under 10 years old with inherited bone marrow failure, due to receive a stem cell transplant. The specimen comprised PBMCs, sampled before TCRalphabeta/CD19-depleted stem cell transplant. The chain is built from TRBV12-3 or TRBV12-4 and TRBJ2-1, with 8 bases fitting TRBD2. CDR3 region: CASKSGRAPNEQFF. The CDR3 DNA reads TGTGCCAGCAAAAGCGGGAGAGCCCCTAATGAGCAGTTCTTC.